Below are 6 T cell receptor beta chains sequenced from a single sample in a study of T cells in Graves' hyperthyroidism and ophthalmopathy (dated by TCRdb to between 2017 and 2020). Receptor amplification or capture employed multiplex PCR. For sequencing, an Illumina HiSeq 2000 was employed. The TCR beta CDR3 regions were amplified from the RNA transcripts. The first round of RT-PCR for the TCR CDR3 was performed with the HTBI primer set and the Qiagen OneStep RT-PCR kit. The public sequencing data were trimmed at Q25 with fastp and processed into clonotypes with MiXCR by TCRdb, which kept only in-frame beta chains. Each CDR3 protein appears once, grouped with its most common genes and DNA. This sample lists a few hundred thousand distinct CDR3 sequences; roughly 19% were detected once. The ten largest make up under 45% of the sample. Sample: blood. All receptors derive from a man aged 50 to 59 with Graves' ophthalmopathy.

V usage is TRBV6-1 and J usage is TRBJ2-2; 7 bases match TRBD2. After removal of 0 bases from V and 1 base from J, the junction contained 8 bases not matched to a gene. Germline CDR1 and CDR2: MNHNS and SASEGT. The CDR3 has 18 residues. The CDR3 sequence is CASSEALRLAENTGELFF. The CDR3 bases are TGTGCCAGCAGTGAAGCGCTTAGGCTAGCGGAGAACACCGGGGAGCTGTTTTTT.

The chain has TRBV12-3 or TRBV12-4 and TRBJ2-2; D might be TRBD2 (5 bases). The ends were cut back, 6 bases at V and 5 bases at J, with 10 bases in the middle. This CDR3 is 13 amino acids long. The DNA of the CDR3 is TGTGCCAGCAGGGCGAGGGAGACCGGGGAGCTGTTTTTT. Residues: CASRARETGELFF.

In its sample, this clonotype was seen a few times. The rearrangement joins TRBV9 to TRBJ2-1; no clear D gene. Between the trimmed V and J ends, which lost 4 bases and 9 bases, there was a span of 11 bases. The CDR3 spans 12 residues. Germline lookup yields CDR1 SGDLS and CDR2 YYNGEE. The CDR3 nucleotides are TGTGCCAGCAGCCCGACCTGGGGTGAGCAGTTCTTC. It yields the protein CASSPTWGEQFF.

This clonotype showed up many times. V is TRBV28 and J is TRBJ2-5; tentative D call: TRBD2 (5 bases). This CDR3 region has 15 residues. Germline CDR1 is MDHEN and CDR2 is SYDVKM. The germline V and J ends were trimmed by 2 bases and 3 bases, with 13 bases remaining between them. The CDR3 is CASSLTGAGKETQYF. CDR3 nucleotides: TGTGCCAGCAGTTTAACGGGCGCGGGTAAAGAGACCCAGTACTTC.

The chain is built from TRBV6-1 and TRBJ2-5; 7 nucleotides match TRBD1. In germline, CDR1 is MNHNS, CDR2 SASEGT. V was pared by 2 bases and J by 5 bases, with 8 bases of the junction left unmatched. The length of the CDR3 is 15 residues. CDR3 region: CASSEWTGTRETQYF. The CDR3 nucleotides are TGTGCCAGCAGTGAATGGACAGGTACTCGGGAGACCCAGTACTTC.

The V and J genes are TRBV27 and TRBJ2-7, with a possible D match to TRBD2 (5 bases). Germline values: CDR1 MNHEY, CDR2 SMNVEV (reference sequence). The CDR3 loop spans 12 amino acids. Trimming cost V 4 bases and J 7 bases, with 11 bases left between them. CDR3 in DNA: TGTGCCAGCAGTTCCCTCCCGGGAGAGCAGTACTTC. It codes for CASSSLPGEQYF.